This T cell receptor (beta chain) stems from a study of T cell repertoires in cytomegalovirus infection. Study background: Researchers turned to recently identified HLA-C-restricted CMV epitopes as well as well-studied HLA-B-restricted ones. Broader study findings: Public TCR beta family frequency separated CMV-and-HLA carriers, including in an independent cohort.

TCRdb processed the reads anew with MiXCR; each CDR3 protein has one entry. The table lists a few hundred thousand distinct CDR3 sequences, approximately 40% of them singletons. With respect to this clonotype: What it recognizes is unknown.

The CDR3 totals 15 residues. Trimming stripped 4 bases from V and 2 bases from J, with 13 bases between. CDR1 is SGHRS, CDR2 YFSETQ, per germline. J is TRBJ2-4 and V is TRBV5-1; a weak D match, TRBD2 (5 bases). The sequenced sample was cultured PBMCs, obtained from culture after CMV antigen stimulation. The sequence was collected from a human donor in good health (CMV status not recorded). Some clones in this sample may be carry-over from other donors' samples. The CDR3 sequence is CASSPGWRTKNIQYF. CDR3 sequence (DNA): TGCGCCAGCAGCCCGGGATGGCGAACCAAAAACATTCAGTACTTC. Using reference TRBV5-1 and TRBJ2-4 for the parts outside the CDR3, the full variable domain is KAGVTQTPRYLIKTRGQQVTLSCSPISGHRSVSWYQQTPGQGLQFLFEYFSETQRNKGNFPGRFSGRQFSNSRSEMNVSTLELGDSALYLCASSPGWRTKNIQYFGAGTRLSVL.